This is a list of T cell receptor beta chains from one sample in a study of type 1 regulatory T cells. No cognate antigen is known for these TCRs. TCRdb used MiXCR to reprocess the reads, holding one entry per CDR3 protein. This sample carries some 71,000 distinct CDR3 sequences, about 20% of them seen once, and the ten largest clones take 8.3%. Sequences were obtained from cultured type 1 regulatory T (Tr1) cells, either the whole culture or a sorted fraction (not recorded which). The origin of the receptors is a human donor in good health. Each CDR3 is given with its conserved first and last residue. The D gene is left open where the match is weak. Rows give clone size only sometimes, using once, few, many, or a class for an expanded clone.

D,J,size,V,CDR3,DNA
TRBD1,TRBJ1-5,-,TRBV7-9,CASSPAGGAGNQPQHF,TGTGCCAGCAGCCCGGCAGGGGGCGCGGGCAATCAGCCCCAGCATTTT
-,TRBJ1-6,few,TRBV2,CASTGVDTPLHF,TGTGCCAGCACAGGGGTGGATACACCCCTCCACTTT
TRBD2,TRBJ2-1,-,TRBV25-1,CAGSDSGTSAYNEQFF,TGTGCCGGCAGTGACTCGGGGACTAGCGCCTACAATGAGCAGTTCTTC
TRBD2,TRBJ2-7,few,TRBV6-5,CASTKAGTAYEQYF,TGTGCCAGCACCAAAGCGGGAACTGCCTACGAGCAGTACTTC
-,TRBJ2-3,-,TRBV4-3,CASSQTTFPTDTQYF,TGCGCCAGCAGCCAAACCACCTTCCCCACAGATACGCAGTATTTT
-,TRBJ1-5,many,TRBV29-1,CSVGGYSNQPQHF,TGCAGCGTGGGGGGTTATAGCAATCAGCCCCAGCATTTT
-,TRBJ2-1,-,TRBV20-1,CSARSASSPYNEQFF,TGCAGTGCTAGATCGGCGTCTAGCCCCTACAATGAGCAGTTCTTC
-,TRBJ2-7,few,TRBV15,CATSRDLGSSYEQYF,TGTGCCACCAGCAGAGATCTCGGTAGCTCCTACGAGCAGTACTTC
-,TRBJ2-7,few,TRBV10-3,CAISESVSGPNEQYF,TGTGCCATCAGTGAGTCAGTCAGCGGGCCCAACGAGCAGTACTTC
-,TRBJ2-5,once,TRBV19,CASTSGVGRGEETQYF,TGTGCCAGCACCTCCGGGGTTGGGCGGGGCGAAGAGACCCAGTACTTC
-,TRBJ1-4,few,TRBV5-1,CASRQSATNEKLFF,TGCGCCAGCAGACAGAGTGCAACTAATGAAAAACTGTTTTTT
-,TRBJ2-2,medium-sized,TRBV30,CAWSRARRTGELFF,TGTGCCTGGAGTAGGGCTAGACGGACCGGGGAGCTGTTTTTT
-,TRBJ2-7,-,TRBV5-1,CASSFGISGSEQYF,TGCGCCAGCAGCTTTGGAATTAGCGGATCGGAGCAGTACTTC
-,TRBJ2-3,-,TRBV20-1,CSARRADTQYF,TGCAGTGCTAGACGGGCAGATACGCAGTATTTT
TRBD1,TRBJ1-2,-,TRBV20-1,CSARDPAGQGYGYTF,TGCAGTGCTAGAGATCCCGCGGGACAGGGATATGGCTACACTTTC
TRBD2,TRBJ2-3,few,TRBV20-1,CSASMPGLAPDTQYF,TGCAGTGCTTCGATGCCGGGACTAGCGCCAGATACGCAGTATTTT
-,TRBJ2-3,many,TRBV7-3,CASSPDSITDTQYF,TGTGCCAGCAGTCCAGACTCGATCACAGATACGCAGTATTTT
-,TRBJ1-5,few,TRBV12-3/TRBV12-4,CASSLAWDQPQHF,TGTGCCAGCAGTTTAGCTTGGGATCAGCCCCAGCATTTT
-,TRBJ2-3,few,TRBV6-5,CASRVRRLTSTDTQYF,TGTGCCAGCAGGGTGCGGCGCCTAACTAGCACAGATACGCAGTATTTT
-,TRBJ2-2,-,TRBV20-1,CSAERQENTGELFF,TGCAGTGCTGAAAGGCAGGAGAACACCGGGGAGCTGTTTTTT
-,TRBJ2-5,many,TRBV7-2,CASSLPGVPSQETQYF,TGTGCCAGCAGCTTACCGGGGGTACCTTCACAAGAGACCCAGTACTTC
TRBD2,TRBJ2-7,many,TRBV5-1,CASSRLAENYEQYF,TGCGCCAGCTCGAGGCTAGCGGAGAACTACGAGCAGTACTTC
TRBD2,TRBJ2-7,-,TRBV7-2,CASSSTGGLFEQYF,TGTGCCAGCAGCTCAACGGGGGGGTTGTTCGAGCAGTACTTC
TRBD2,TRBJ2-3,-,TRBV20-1,CSGLAGYADTQYF,TGCAGTGGTCTAGCGGGATACGCAGATACGCAGTATTTT
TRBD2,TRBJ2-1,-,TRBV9,CASSVRAGGTLGQFF,TGTGCCAGCAGCGTACGAGCGGGAGGGACCTTGGGGCAGTTCTTC
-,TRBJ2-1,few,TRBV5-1,CAGSLRGDSYNEQFF,TGCGCCGGCAGCTTGCGAGGAGATTCCTACAATGAGCAGTTCTTC
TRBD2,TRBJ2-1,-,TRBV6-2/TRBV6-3,CASRAGLAGGPLYNEQFF,TGTGCCAGCCGGGCGGGACTAGCGGGAGGGCCTCTCTACAATGAGCAGTTCTTC
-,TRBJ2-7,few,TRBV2,CASSRDVYSYEQYF,TGTGCCAGCAGTCGGGACGTATATTCCTACGAGCAGTACTTC
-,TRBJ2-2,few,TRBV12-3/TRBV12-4,CASRQEPRELFF,TGTGCCAGCAGGCAGGAGCCCCGGGAGCTGTTTTTT
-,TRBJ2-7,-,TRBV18,CASSPATYEQYF,TGTGCCAGCTCACCAGCGACCTACGAGCAGTACTTC
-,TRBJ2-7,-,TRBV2,CASSSTGTRGDEQYF,TGTGCCAGCAGTTCCACCGGGACAAGGGGGGACGAGCAGTACTTC